The 9 T cell receptor beta chains listed next were all sequenced from one sample in a study of control samples from healthy donors and cancer patients. The protocol was immunoSEQ multiplex PCR, while the TCRdb copy is restricted to in-frame clones and leaves out a portion. This sample carries under 200,000 clones, approximately 96% of them seen once, and the ten largest clones take 8.5%. Sample: blood. These receptors all come from a woman aged 40 to 49 in good health.

This sequence joins TRBV19 and TRBJ2-3; no firm D call. CDR3 size: 15 residues. The ends were cut back, 4 bases at V and 2 bases at J, with 13 bases in the middle. The germline V gene has CDR1 LNHDA and CDR2 SQIVND (reference sequence). The CDR3 coding sequence is TGTGCCAGTAGTAGGGCAGACAAAAACACAGATACGCAGTATTTT. Protein: CASSRADKNTDTQYF.

The chain carries TRBV5-6 and TRBJ1-5; D is uncertain. Germline V gives CDR1 SGHDT, CDR2 YYEEEE. This CDR3 is built from 14 residues. Between the trimmed V and J ends, which lost 0 bases and 6 bases, there was a span of 10 bases. This chain's CDR3 is CASSLAGRLQPQHF. The CDR3 nucleotides are TGTGCCAGCAGCTTGGCTGGCAGACTTCAGCCCCAGCATTTT.

The chain uses TRBV6-6 and TRBJ2-7; 9 positions match TRBD1. The CDR3 runs to 15 residues. Per germline, CDR1 MNHNY and CDR2 SVGAGI (reference sequence). After removal of 6 bases from V and 2 bases from J, the junction contained 8 bases not matched to a gene. The CDR3 nucleotides are TGTGCCAGCAGGTCCAGACAGGGGGTAGCCTACGAGCAGTACTTC. It specifies CASRSRQGVAYEQYF.

The chain employs TRBV5-1 and TRBJ2-5, with D possibly being TRBD1 (6 bases). This CDR3 is built from 16 residues. The V and J ends lost 0 bases and 5 bases respectively, with 17 bases between them. Per germline, CDR1 SGHRS and CDR2 YFSETQ. The CDR3 protein is CASSLELGRGRETQYF. The CDR3 DNA is TGCGCCAGCAGCTTGGAGCTGGGCAGGGGAAGGGAGACCCAGTACTTC.

The J gene is TRBJ2-1, the V gene TRBV9; TRBD2 matches at 7 bases. CDR1 is SGDLS, CDR2 YYNGEE, per germline. The CDR3 runs 15 residues. J gave up 7 bases and V 3 bases, and 10 bases lay outside the gene matches. CDR3 loop: CASSASLADLNEQFF. The DNA of the CDR3 is TGTGCCAGCAGCGCTAGCCTAGCGGACTTAAATGAGCAGTTCTTC.

V and J are TRBV4-2 and TRBJ2-1; 12 nucleotides agree with TRBD2. CDR1 LGHNA and CDR2 YNFKEQ come from the germline V gene. With V trimmed by 4 bases and J by 8 bases, 6 bases remained unmatched. The CDR3 consists of 15 residues. CDR3 sequence (DNA): TGTGCCAGCAGCCGGGAACTAGCGGGAGGATATGAGCAGTTCTTC. Translated: CASSRELAGGYEQFF.

This chain links TRBV7-2 with TRBJ2-2; D is uncertain. Trimming shortened V by 1 base and J by 4 bases, and 13 bases separated the two germline ends. CDR3 length equals 16 residues. Germline V gives CDR1 SGHTA, CDR2 FQGNSA. The CDR3 loop is CASSLEGWPVTGELFF. The CDR3 DNA reads as TGTGCCAGCAGCTTAGAAGGGTGGCCAGTCACCGGGGAGCTGTTTTTT. Looking up the rest from reference TRBV7-2 and TRBJ2-2 gives the full variable domain: GAGVSQSPSNKVTEKGKDVELRCDPISGHTALYWYRQSLGQGLEFLIYFQGNSAPDKSGLPSDRFSAERTGGSVSTLTIQRTQQEDSAVYLCASSLEGWPVTGELFFGEGSRLTVL.

The V gene is TRBV6-2 or TRBV6-3, the J gene TRBJ2-1, with 15 positions matching TRBD2. CDR3 length: 18 amino acids. The ends lost 5 bases at V and 7 bases at J; junction bases unmatched: 12. The germline V gene has CDR1 MNHEY and CDR2 SVGEGT. CDR3 protein: CASSTAGGTSGRRNEQFF. For the CDR3, the DNA is TGTGCCAGCAGTACAGCCGGCGGGACTAGCGGGAGGAGGAATGAGCAGTTCTTC.

The J gene is TRBJ1-1, the V gene TRBV6-5, with TRBD1 as a possible D gene (6 bases). This CDR3 has 14 residues. With 7 bases removed from V and 0 bases from J, the gap between germline ends came to 12 bases. Per the germline V gene, CDR1 is MNHEY and CDR2 is SVGAGI. CDR3 DNA: TGTGCCAGCAATCCGGACAGATTGAACACTGAAGCTTTCTTT. This codes for CASNPDRLNTEAFF.